This is a list of T cell receptor beta chains from one sample in a study of cytomegalovirus exposure and HLA in healthy donors. Data came from immunoSEQ multiplex PCR; TCRdb stores just in-frame clones and leaves some out. The sample gives some 83,000 clones, roughly 95% of which show up once; 3% to 4% is in the top ten. Sequencing was done on a sample of PBMCs. The receptors derive from a woman aged 18-29 years in good health and CMV-seropositive. Each CDR3 is given with its conserved first and last residue. A D gene is named only where the DNA matches it firmly. The size entry is marked missing in some rows and otherwise reads once, few, many or a size class.

J: TRBJ1-1; D: TRBD1; V: TRBV4-3; size: NA; DNA: TGCGCCAGCAGCCAAATTGGACAGGGAATTGACACTGAAGCTTTCTTT; CDR3: CASSQIGQGIDTEAFF
J: TRBJ1-1; D: NA; V: TRBV7-9; size: NA; DNA: TGTGCCAGCAGCTTAGCGCGGCAACACCCAAGGAGCACTGAAGCTTTCTTT; CDR3: CASSLARQHPRSTEAFF
J: TRBJ2-5; D: NA; V: TRBV7-2; size: NA; DNA: TGTGCCAGCAGCCACGGAGCAGGGGAAGAGACCCAGTACTTC; CDR3: CASSHGAGEETQYF
J: TRBJ1-4; D: NA; V: TRBV2; size: NA; DNA: TGTGCCAGCAGTGAGGCAACAACTAATGAAAAACTGTTTTTT; CDR3: CASSEATTNEKLFF
J: TRBJ1-1; D: NA; V: TRBV4-1; size: NA; DNA: TGCGCCAGCAGCCGTCTTGGACTTACCGAAGCTTTCTTT; CDR3: CASSRLGLTEAFF
J: TRBJ2-2; D: TRBD2; V: TRBV4-2; size: NA; DNA: TGTGCCAGCAGCCAAGAGGCTGGCGGGAGGGGGAACACCGGGGAGCTGTTTTTT; CDR3: CASSQEAGGRGNTGELFF
J: TRBJ1-2; D: NA; V: TRBV28; size: NA; DNA: TGTGCCAGCAGTCCATTCGGACACTTTGGCTACACCTTC; CDR3: CASSPFGHFGYTF
J: TRBJ1-1; D: TRBD1; V: TRBV2; size: NA; DNA: TGTGCCAGCACTCGTATACAGGGGGCAGACACTGAAGCTTTCTTT; CDR3: CASTRIQGADTEAFF
J: TRBJ1-2; D: TRBD1; V: TRBV19; size: NA; DNA: TGTGCCAGTAACTCCAGGGGGCTTAGCGGCTACACCTTC; CDR3: CASNSRGLSGYTF
J: TRBJ2-1; D: NA; V: TRBV28; size: NA; DNA: TGTGCCAGCAGTTCGCCCTTCGGGGGCTCCTACAATGAGCAGTTCTTC; CDR3: CASSSPFGGSYNEQFF
J: TRBJ1-1; D: TRBD1; V: TRBV6-6; size: NA; DNA: TGTGCCAGCAGTTATTCACAGGGGGCGGGCACTGAAGCTTTCTTT; CDR3: CASSYSQGAGTEAFF
J: TRBJ1-5; D: TRBD1; V: TRBV19; size: once; DNA: TGTGCCAGTAGTATTGACAGGGGAAATCAGCCCCAGCATTTT; CDR3: CASSIDRGNQPQHF
J: TRBJ2-3; D: NA; V: TRBV6-1; size: NA; DNA: TGTGCCAGCAGTGAATTGCAGTCTAGCACAGATACGCAGTATTTT; CDR3: CASSELQSSTDTQYF
J: TRBJ1-5; D: NA; V: TRBV7-2; size: NA; DNA: TGTGCCAGCAGCTTATCCCTAAACAGGGAAAGTCAGCCCCAGCATTTT; CDR3: CASSLSLNRESQPQHF
J: TRBJ1-4; D: NA; V: TRBV28; size: NA; DNA: TGTGCCAGCCTAGCGGGGGGCGTCAGGGAAAAACTGTTTTTT; CDR3: CASLAGGVREKLFF
J: TRBJ2-5; D: NA; V: TRBV12-5; size: NA; DNA: TGTGCTAGTAAGGGGGATCAAGAGACCCAGTACTTC; CDR3: CASKGDQETQYF
J: TRBJ2-7; D: NA; V: TRBV5-1; size: NA; DNA: TGCGCCAGCAGCTTGTGGTTAGGGGCGAGCTCCTACGAGCAGTACTTC; CDR3: CASSLWLGASSYEQYF
J: TRBJ2-3; D: NA; V: TRBV7-3; size: NA; DNA: TGTGCCAGCAGCTTAATTCCGGCAGGGGGGACAGATACGCAGTATTTT; CDR3: CASSLIPAGGTDTQYF
J: TRBJ2-1; D: NA; V: TRBV29-1; size: NA; DNA: TGCAGCGTTGTGCCTACCTGGGAGGAGCAGTTCTTC; CDR3: CSVVPTWEEQFF
J: TRBJ2-5; D: NA; V: TRBV27; size: NA; DNA: TGTGCCAGCAGTCCCGGCCAAGAGACCCAGTACTTC; CDR3: CASSPGQETQYF
J: TRBJ1-4; D: NA; V: TRBV5-6; size: NA; DNA: TGTGCCAGCAGCTTGGTGGGCGGGGAGGAAAAACTGTTTTTT; CDR3: CASSLVGGEEKLFF
J: TRBJ2-1; D: NA; V: TRBV7-3; size: NA; DNA: TGTGCCAGCAGCTTGGGAGCAGGTCCTCCTCATAATGAGCAGTTCTTC; CDR3: CASSLGAGPPHNEQFF
J: TRBJ2-5; D: NA; V: TRBV18; size: NA; DNA: TGTGCCAGCTCACCACTAATCGGACAGTCCCAAGAGACCCAGTACTTC; CDR3: CASSPLIGQSQETQYF
J: TRBJ2-3; D: NA; V: TRBV2; size: NA; DNA: TGTGCCAGCGGCCTGAGGACTGGGGAAAATACGCAGTATTTT; CDR3: CASGLRTGENTQYF
J: TRBJ2-7; D: TRBD2; V: TRBV28; size: NA; DNA: TGTGCCAGCAGTTTTAGCGGGGGGGCCAACGAGCAGTACTTC; CDR3: CASSFSGGANEQYF
J: TRBJ1-3; D: NA; V: TRBV2; size: NA; DNA: TGTGCCAGCAGTGTGCAGGACACCATATATTTT; CDR3: CASSVQDTIYF
J: TRBJ2-5; D: NA; V: TRBV6-6; size: NA; DNA: TGTGCCAGCAGTTACCATGCCCTACAAGAGACCCAGTACTTC; CDR3: CASSYHALQETQYF
J: TRBJ1-1; D: NA; V: TRBV2; size: NA; DNA: TGTGCCAGCAGGGAAACAGGGAACACTGAAGCTTTCTTT; CDR3: CASRETGNTEAFF
J: TRBJ2-7; D: TRBD1; V: TRBV28; size: NA; DNA: TGTGCCTGCGTCGGGACAGGGCTAAACGAGCAGTACTTC; CDR3: CACVGTGLNEQYF
J: TRBJ2-3; D: NA; V: TRBV7-3; size: NA; DNA: TGTGCCAGCAGCCAAGTGGGGGGTACGCAGTATTTT; CDR3: CASSQVGGTQYF
J: TRBJ1-2; D: NA; V: TRBV21-1; size: once; DNA: TGTGCCAGCAGCAAAGAAGAGGGCTACACCTTC; CDR3: CASSKEEGYTF
J: TRBJ2-3; D: NA; V: TRBV4-2; size: NA; DNA: TGTGCCAGCAGCCAAGCGGGGACTAGCACAGATACGCAGTATTTT; CDR3: CASSQAGTSTDTQYF
J: TRBJ2-3; D: TRBD2; V: TRBV4-2; size: NA; DNA: TGTGCCAGCAGCCAAGGGCGAGCGGGAGAGGGGGACACAGATACGCAGTATTTT; CDR3: CASSQGRAGEGDTDTQYF
J: TRBJ2-1; D: TRBD2; V: TRBV4-1; size: NA; DNA: TGCGCCAGCAGCCCAAGGACTAGCGGGAGCAATGAGCAGTTCTTC; CDR3: CASSPRTSGSNEQFF
J: TRBJ1-4; D: NA; V: TRBV19; size: NA; DNA: TGTGCCAGTAGTATATCGGGGTCTAATGAAAAACTGTTTTTT; CDR3: CASSISGSNEKLFF
J: TRBJ1-2; D: NA; V: TRBV9; size: NA; DNA: TGTGCCAGCAGCGTAGCGGCAGGAGGTAACTATGGCTACACCTTC; CDR3: CASSVAAGGNYGYTF
J: TRBJ2-3; D: TRBD2; V: TRBV5-6; size: NA; DNA: TGTGCCAGCAGCTTGGGACTAGCAAGGGATACGCAGTATTTT; CDR3: CASSLGLARDTQYF
J: TRBJ2-3; D: TRBD2; V: TRBV5-6; size: NA; DNA: TGTGCCAGCAGCCGGGGGCTAGCGGGTAGCACAGATACGCAGTATTTT; CDR3: CASSRGLAGSTDTQYF
J: TRBJ1-4; D: NA; V: TRBV30; size: once; DNA: TGTGCCTTAGGGGGAGAAAAACTGTTTTTT; CDR3: CALGGEKLFF
J: TRBJ2-5; D: NA; V: TRBV11-3; size: once; DNA: TGTGCCAGCAGCTTTAACACAGCAGAGACCCAGTACTTC; CDR3: CASSFNTAETQYF
J: TRBJ2-3; D: NA; V: TRBV5-1; size: NA; DNA: TGCGCCAGCAGCCCAGAGGGGGGGAGGTCCTCTCGGGAGTATTTT; CDR3: CASSPEGGRSSREYF
J: TRBJ2-2; D: NA; V: TRBV30; size: NA; DNA: TGTGCCTGGAGTGGGACGCTTGGGGCGGGAACCGGGGAGCTGTTTTTT; CDR3: CAWSGTLGAGTGELFF
J: TRBJ1-2; D: NA; V: TRBV28; size: NA; DNA: TGTGCCAGCAGTTTAGCCGGCGGAGACTATGGCTACACCTTC; CDR3: CASSLAGGDYGYTF
J: TRBJ2-6; D: NA; V: TRBV4-2; size: NA; DNA: TGTGCCAGCAGCACGAGGGCGGGGGCTGGGGGGGCCAACGTCCTGACTTTC; CDR3: CASSTRAGAGGANVLTF
J: TRBJ1-4; D: TRBD1; V: TRBV7-9; size: NA; DNA: TGTGCCAGCAGCTTAGCTGTCGCGTACAGGGTGGAACAGGGGGAAAAACTGTTTTTT; CDR3: CASSLAVAYRVEQGEKLFF
J: TRBJ2-1; D: TRBD2; V: TRBV12-5; size: NA; DNA: TGTGCTAGTGGTTTGGTCGGGGGGGCGTACAATGAGCAGTTCTTC; CDR3: CASGLVGGAYNEQFF
J: TRBJ2-1; D: TRBD2; V: TRBV13; size: NA; DNA: TGTGCCAGCAGCTTAGGCCTGAGCGGGATGAATGAGCAGTTCTTC; CDR3: CASSLGLSGMNEQFF
J: TRBJ2-1; D: TRBD2; V: TRBV6-1; size: few; DNA: TGTGCCAGCAGCCAAACTAGCGGGGGTACTGATGAGCAGTTCTTC; CDR3: CASSQTSGGTDEQFF